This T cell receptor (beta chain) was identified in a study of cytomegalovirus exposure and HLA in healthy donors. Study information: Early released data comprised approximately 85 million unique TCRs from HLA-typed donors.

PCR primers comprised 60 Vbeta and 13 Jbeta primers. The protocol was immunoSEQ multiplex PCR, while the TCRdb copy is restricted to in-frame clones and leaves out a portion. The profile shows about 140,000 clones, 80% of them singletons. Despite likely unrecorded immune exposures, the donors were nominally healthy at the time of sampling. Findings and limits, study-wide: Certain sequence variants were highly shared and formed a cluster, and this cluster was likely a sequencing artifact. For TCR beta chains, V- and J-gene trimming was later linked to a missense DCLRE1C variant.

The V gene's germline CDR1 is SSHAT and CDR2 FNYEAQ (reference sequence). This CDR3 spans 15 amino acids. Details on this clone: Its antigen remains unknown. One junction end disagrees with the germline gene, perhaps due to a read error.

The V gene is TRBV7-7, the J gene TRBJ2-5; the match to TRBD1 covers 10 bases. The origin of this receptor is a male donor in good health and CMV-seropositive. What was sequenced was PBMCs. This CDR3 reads CASSLGQGRQETQYF. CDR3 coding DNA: TGTGCTAGCAGCCTGGGACAGGGGAGGCAAGAGACCCAGTACTTC.